The 32 T cell receptor beta chains below were found in one sample sequenced in a study of blood T cells in healthy people across ages. Primed by a sample-barcoded 5' primer and a J-beta primer mix, a second PCR proceeded for 7 to 11 cycles. TCRdb ran MiXCR on the 5' RACE reads and lists one entry per CDR3 protein. The sample lists 650,000 to 1,000,000 distinct CDR3 sequences, 35% to 40% occurring once. Source material: blood. Source of these receptors: a man aged 18 to 35 in good health.

The rearrangement joins TRBV7-2 to TRBJ2-1, with TRBD1 as a possible D gene (6 bases). The CDR3 spans 16 residues. In germline, CDR1 is SGHTA, CDR2 FQGNSA. Trimming removed 5 bases at V and 7 bases at J, with 21 bases between. The CDR3 coding sequence is TGTGCCAGCAGCCCCGACAGGCTGCATACGGGGAATGAGCAGTTCTTC. Its protein is CASSPDRLHTGNEQFF.

The CDR3 spells CASEALPREKLFF. CDR3 coding DNA: TGTGCCAGCGAGGCCCTTCCAAGGGAAAAACTGTTTTTT. The genes are TRBV6-1 and TRBJ1-4; D not certain. V shed 8 bases and J shed 8 bases, with 15 bases lying between them. CDR3 size: 13 residues. Germline V gene sequence: CDR1 MNHNS, CDR2 SASEGT.

This clonotype was recorded at least ten times. The rearrangement joins TRBV4-3 to TRBJ2-5; no firm D call. There are 17 residues in the CDR3. Trimming pared 0 bases from V and 2 bases from J, leaving 16 bases between. Germline values: CDR1 LGHNA, CDR2 YSLEER. The CDR3, as DNA: TGCGCCAGCAGCCAAGATCGAGTAGGGCAGATTCAAGAGACCCAGTACTTC. This encodes CASSQDRVGQIQETQYF.

Here the CDR3 DNA reads TGTGCCAGCAGCTTAGGGGGGACGGGTCAGCCCCAGCATTTT. As protein: CASSLGGTGQPQHF. The chain carries TRBV7-8 and TRBJ1-5, with D possibly TRBD1 on 5 matching bases. This CDR3 spans 14 amino acids. The V end was cut by 1 base, the J end by 6 bases, with 10 bases between. Germline values: CDR1 SGHVS, CDR2 FQNEAQ.

This clonotype was picked up a small number of times. The gene calls are TRBV29-1 and TRBJ1-1; unclear D gene. Germline V gene sequence: CDR1 SQVTM, CDR2 ANQGSEA. V lost 7 bases to trimming and J lost 4 bases, with 16 bases between them. This CDR3 contains 13 residues. The CDR3 loop reads CSGVGIPGTEAFF. The CDR3 DNA follows: TGCAGCGGGGTGGGTATCCCGGGCACTGAAGCTTTCTTT.

This clonotype was observed at least ten times. This chain uses TRBV4-3 with TRBJ2-4; D tentatively fits TRBD1 or TRBD2 (5 bases each). The ends were cut back, 0 bases at V and 2 bases at J, with 11 bases in the middle. Germline values: CDR1 LGHNA, CDR2 YSLEER. The CDR3 is made up of 16 amino acids. CDR3 DNA sequence: TGCGCCAGCAGCCAAGACGTGTGGGGGACCAAAAACATTCAGTACTTC. It is translated as CASSQDVWGTKNIQYF.

With regard to this clonotype: At one end the junction does not follow the germline gene, possibly because of a read error. V and J are TRBV12-3 or TRBV12-4 and TRBJ2-3, with D maybe TRBD2 (5 bases). This CDR3 comprises 15 residues. DNA for the CDR3: TGTGTCAGCAGTTTAAGCAGGACTAGCACAGATACGCAGTATTTT. Translation: CVSSLSRTSTDTQYF.

The chain's CDR3 is CSARKLGTGALVGNEQFF. The CDR3 DNA reads TGCAGTGCTAGAAAGCTCGGGACAGGGGCTCTGGTCGGTAATGAGCAGTTCTTC. The chain couples TRBV20-1 to TRBJ2-1; 10 nucleotides align to TRBD1. Germline V gene sequence: CDR1 DFQATT, CDR2 SNEGSKA (reference sequence). Germline trimming cut 2 bases from V and 7 bases from J; bases unmatched to any gene: 17. The CDR3 is made up of 18 amino acids.

The rearrangement links TRBV5-1 to TRBJ1-2; TRBD1 matches at 9 bases. The CDR3 has 18 amino acids. Germline trimming cut 2 bases from V and 4 bases from J; bases unmatched to any gene: 15. The germline V gene encodes CDR1 SGHRS and CDR2 YFSETQ. The CDR3 region is CASSFEGTGTLSGYGYTF. The CDR3 nucleotides are TGCGCCAGCAGCTTCGAGGGGACAGGGACTCTCTCGGGCTATGGCTACACCTTC.

The genes are TRBV7-9 and TRBJ2-5, with 7 positions matching TRBD2. V lost 2 bases, J lost 11 bases, and 11 bases stayed unmatched. CDR3 length equals 14 residues. Germline CDR1 and CDR2: SEHNR and FQNEAQ (reference sequence). CDR3 sequence: CASSLLWAAGEQYF. The CDR3 DNA is TGTGCCAGCAGCTTACTGTGGGCCGCGGGGGAGCAGTACTTC.

This clonotype was detected a few times. The rearrangement links TRBV6-2 or TRBV6-3 to TRBJ1-1; a possible D gene is TRBD1 (5 bases). The CDR3 consists of 14 residues. V was pared by 2 bases and J by 6 bases, with 13 bases between. Germline loops: CDR1 MNHEY, CDR2 SVGEGT. Written as DNA, the CDR3 is TGTGCCAGCAGTTACCCCACAGGCCACCCTGAAGCTTTCTTT. This translates into CASSYPTGHPEAFF.

The V gene is TRBV12-3 or TRBV12-4, the J gene TRBJ2-7; D perhaps matches TRBD1 (5 bases). Trimming stripped 5 bases from V and 4 bases from J, with 9 bases between. The CDR3 is 12 amino acids. DNA of the CDR3: TGTGCCAGCAGTCCGACAGATTACGAGCAGTACTTC. Amino acid sequence: CASSPTDYEQYF.

With respect to this clonotype: The junction departs from germline at one end; a sequencing error may be responsible. The chain recombines TRBV7-9 with TRBJ2-5; D remains ambiguous. Germline loops: CDR1 SEHNR, CDR2 FQNEAQ (reference sequence). The CDR3 consists of 11 residues. The chain's CDR3 is CAGSYAQTQYF. CDR3 sequence (DNA): TGTGCCGGCAGCTATGCCCAGACCCAGTACTTC.

V and J are TRBV7-2 and TRBJ2-5; no clear D gene. The CDR3 runs to 14 residues. The V and J ends lost 1 base and 11 bases respectively, with 17 bases between them. The V gene's germline CDR1 is SGHTA and CDR2 FQGNSA. CDR3 loop: CASSLGTLPGEQYF. The CDR3 DNA reads TGTGCCAGCAGCTTAGGAACACTGCCCGGTGAGCAGTACTTC.

The genes are TRBV5-6 and TRBJ1-2; tentative D call: TRBD1 (5 bases). There are 15 residues in the CDR3. Trimming removed 7 bases at V and 4 bases at J, with 20 bases between. The germline V gene encodes CDR1 SGHDT and CDR2 YYEEEE. CDR3 region: CASGITGSPTYGYTF. In nucleotides, the CDR3 is TGTGCCAGCGGCATCACAGGATCCCCAACCTATGGCTACACCTTC.

This clonotype has a single count. This sequence may be a read error, since a much larger clone differs from it by one base. Here the CDR3 DNA reads TGTGCCAGCAGTCCGATTGAGCGGGGGGGGAATGGGCAGTTCTTC. It codes for CASSPIERGGNGQFF. The V call is TRBV12-3 or TRBV12-4, the J call TRBJ2-1; 10 nucleotides match TRBD2. The CDR3 is made up of 15 amino acids.

The chain carries TRBV11-1 and TRBJ1-1; D remains unclear. Trimming stripped 0 bases from V and 4 bases from J, with 12 bases between. The CDR3 consists of 15 residues. Germline assignment: CDR1 SGHAT and CDR2 FQDESV (reference sequence). The CDR3 nucleotides are TGTGCCAGCAGCTTAGCCGCTAGGTTCAGCACTGAAGCTTTCTTT. Its translation is CASSLAARFSTEAFF.

The V and J genes are TRBV20-1 and TRBJ1-1; a weak D match, TRBD1 (6 bases). Germline V lookup: CDR1 DFQATT, CDR2 SNEGSKA (reference sequence). Trimming removed 4 bases at V and 8 bases at J, with 8 bases between. The CDR3 runs to 10 residues. CDR3 bases: TGCAGTGCTAACAGGGTCGAAGCTTTCTTT. This sequence encodes CSANRVEAFF.

This clonotype was seen repeatedly, ten times or more. The V gene is TRBV5-1, the J gene TRBJ1-2; D is perhaps TRBD1 (5 bases). Looked up from germline, CDR1 is SGHRS and CDR2 is YFSETQ. V was pared by 4 bases and J by 2 bases, with 15 bases between. The CDR3 extends over 15 amino acids. The DNA of the CDR3 is TGCGCCAGCAGCAGGACACTAGCCAGAAACTATGGCTACACCTTC. Residues: CASSRTLARNYGYTF. Using reference TRBV5-1 and TRBJ1-2 for the parts outside the CDR3, the full variable domain is KAGVTQTPRYLIKTRGQQVTLSCSPISGHRSVSWYQQTPGQGLQFLFEYFSETQRNKGNFPGRFSGRQFSNSRSEMNVSTLELGDSALYLCASSRTLARNYGYTFGSGTRLTVV.

This chain uses TRBV11-3 with TRBJ2-1; 16 nucleotides line up with TRBD2. CDR1 is SGHNT and CDR2 is YENEEA in the germline V gene. Trimming cost V 3 bases and J 13 bases; bases outside gene matches: 21. This CDR3 region has 20 residues. The CDR3 protein is CASSLSPGLAGGPLEETQFF. The CDR3, as DNA: TGTGCCAGCAGCTTGTCTCCGGGACTAGCGGGGGGGCCTTTGGAGGAGACCCAGTTCTTC.

The chain joins TRBV14 to TRBJ1-5, with a tentative D call TRBD1 (5 bases). V gave up 6 bases and J gave up 0 bases, with 18 bases separating them. The CDR3 is 17 amino acids. The germline gives CDR1 SGHDN, CDR2 FVKESK. The CDR3 loop reads CASRPGTCDNSNQPQHF. The CDR3 nucleotides read TGTGCCAGCAGACCCGGGACTTGCGATAATAGCAATCAGCCCCAGCATTTT.

The J gene is TRBJ1-5, the V gene TRBV6-5; weak D call: TRBD1 (5 bases). The V end lost 2 bases, the J end lost 3 bases, and 14 bases lay between the germline ends. The CDR3 has 16 amino acids. CDR1 MNHEY and CDR2 SVGAGI come from the germline V gene. The CDR3 DNA sequence: TGTGCCAGCAGTTACCCACCTGACAGAAACAATCAGCCCCAGCATTTT. Protein sequence: CASSYPPDRNNQPQHF.

This clonotype was counted only a few times. V usage is TRBV2 and J usage is TRBJ1-2; 7 bases line up with TRBD1. Trimming at V came to 10 bases and at J to 6 bases, leaving 11 bases not matched to a gene. CDR3 length equals 13 residues. The germline gives CDR1 SNHLY, CDR2 FYNNEI. This chain's CDR3 is CANRDSLSDGYTF. The CDR3 DNA is TGTGCCAACCGGGACAGCCTTTCGGATGGCTACACCTTC.

This clonotype was seen more than once but under ten times. The chain carries TRBV4-3 and TRBJ2-7; 8 bases are a match to TRBD1. The ends lost 3 bases at V and 6 bases at J; junction bases unmatched: 10. Germline V lookup: CDR1 LGHNA, CDR2 YSLEER. This CDR3 spans 15 amino acids. The chain's CDR3 is CASSHMTGAPGEQYF. Here the CDR3 DNA reads TGCGCCAGCAGCCACATGACAGGGGCCCCTGGCGAGCAGTACTTC.

J is TRBJ2-2 and V is TRBV20-1; possibly TRBD2 for D (5 bases). Germline assignment: CDR1 DFQATT and CDR2 SNEGSKA (reference sequence). This CDR3 is 13 amino acids long. V lost 3 bases and J lost 4, with 9 bases in between. In DNA, the CDR3 is TGCAGTGCTAGGGAGGTGGGCACCGGGGAGCTGTTTTTT. It yields the protein CSAREVGTGELFF.

This clonotype was recorded many times. V and J are TRBV4-1 and TRBJ1-1, with TRBD1 as a possible D gene (6 bases). The V gene lost 0 bases and the J gene lost 7 bases, with 9 bases spanning the gap. The CDR3 is 13 residues long. Looked up from germline, CDR1 is MGHRA and CDR2 is YSYEKL. CDR3 DNA sequence: TGCGCCAGCAGCCAAGAGAGGGGGTTTGAAGCTTTCTTT. Encoded protein: CASSQERGFEAFF.

There are a few counts of this clonotype. The chain combines TRBV28 with TRBJ2-7, with D unresolved. The length of the CDR3 is 12 residues. The ends were cut back, 5 bases at V and 7 bases at J, with 12 bases in the middle. The germline V gene encodes CDR1 MDHEN and CDR2 SYDVKM. The CDR3 DNA follows: TGTGCCAGCAGTCCACAAGCATGGGAGCAGTACTTC. Encoded protein: CASSPQAWEQYF.

This chain connects TRBV5-1 to TRBJ1-5; D remains ambiguous. The V gene's germline CDR1 is SGHRS and CDR2 YFSETQ. The CDR3 runs to 15 residues. Trimming pared 1 base from V and 9 bases from J, leaving 17 bases between. CDR3 amino acids: CASSLIGGNSWPQHF. CDR3 bases: TGCGCCAGCAGCTTGATCGGCGGGAATTCGTGGCCCCAGCATTTT.

This clonotype occurred a few times. V usage is TRBV7-2 and J usage is TRBJ1-2; unclear D gene. This CDR3 is 12 amino acids long. CDR1 SGHTA and CDR2 FQGNSA come from the germline V gene. The V and J ends lost 8 bases and 4 bases respectively, with 11 bases between them. The CDR3, as DNA: TGTGCCAGCGCACCGTACAGCTATGGCTACACCTTC. It specifies CASAPYSYGYTF.

This clonotype was counted between two and nine times. This chain uses TRBV20-1 with TRBJ1-5; 9 nucleotides agree with TRBD1. Germline values: CDR1 DFQATT, CDR2 SNEGSKA (reference sequence). With 0 bases clipped from V and 6 bases from J, the junction kept 9 bases outside the gene matches. This CDR3 is 16 amino acids long. For the CDR3, the DNA is TGCAGTGCTAGAGAACCGACAGGGGGTTCCTCTCAGCCCCAGCATTTT. Translation: CSAREPTGGSSQPQHF.

This clonotype has more than one count but fewer than ten. The chain combines TRBV7-9 with TRBJ1-1; tentative D call: TRBD1 (6 bases). The germline CDR1 and CDR2 sequences are SEHNR and FQNEAQ (reference sequence). With 3 bases removed from V and 2 bases from J, the gap between germline ends came to 19 bases. The CDR3 sequence is 17 residues long. This CDR3 is CASSFPRQELSNTEAFF. The CDR3 bases are TGTGCCAGCAGCTTCCCCAGACAGGAACTGTCCAACACTGAAGCTTTCTTT.

The chain recombines TRBV7-6 with TRBJ1-1; the D is unclear. Germline V gene lookup returns CDR1 SGHVS and CDR2 FNYEAQ. CDR3 length equals 12 residues. Trimming shortened V by 4 bases and J by 11 bases, and 14 bases separated the two germline ends. The CDR3 spells CASSYETGRAFF. CDR3 DNA: TGTGCCAGCAGCTATGAGACGGGTCGGGCTTTCTTT. The entire variable domain, with the rest obtained from reference TRBV7-6 and TRBJ1-1, is as follows: GAGVSQSPRYKVTKRGQDVALRCDPISGHVSLYWYRQALGQGPEFLTYFNYEAQQDKSGLPNDRFSAERPEGSISTLTIQRTEQRDSAMYRCASSYETGRAFFGQGTRLTVV.